Included here is one TCR beta chain sequence, with context. No antigen is known for it. TCRdb reanalysed the 5' RACE reads using MiXCR and keeps one entry per CDR3 protein. The sample holds hundreds of thousands of distinct CDR3 sequences, about 20% seen once. This specimen belongs to a study of T-cell memory formation after mild COVID-19. The study's findings and limits: Specificity for SARS-CoV-2 was not confirmed among the second-wave clones peaking on day 37. The study found contracting CD4+ clones mainly in CM and EM and contracting CD8+ clones in EMRA.

CDR1 and CDR2 (germline): MNHNY, SVGAGI (reference sequence). Trimming took off 4 bases at V and 3 bases at J, with 9 bases between the two ends. This CDR3 has 13 residues. This clonotype originated in an adult woman who had mild COVID-19 (a few samples of this study predate the infection). Cell type and time point are not known. Source material: PBMCs or a T cell subset sorted from them (not recorded which). The rearrangement uses TRBV6-6 and TRBJ1-2; D not resolved. CDR3 protein: CASSSNSYYGYTF. CDR3 coding DNA: TGTGCCAGCAGTTCAAACAGCTACTATGGCTACACCTTC.